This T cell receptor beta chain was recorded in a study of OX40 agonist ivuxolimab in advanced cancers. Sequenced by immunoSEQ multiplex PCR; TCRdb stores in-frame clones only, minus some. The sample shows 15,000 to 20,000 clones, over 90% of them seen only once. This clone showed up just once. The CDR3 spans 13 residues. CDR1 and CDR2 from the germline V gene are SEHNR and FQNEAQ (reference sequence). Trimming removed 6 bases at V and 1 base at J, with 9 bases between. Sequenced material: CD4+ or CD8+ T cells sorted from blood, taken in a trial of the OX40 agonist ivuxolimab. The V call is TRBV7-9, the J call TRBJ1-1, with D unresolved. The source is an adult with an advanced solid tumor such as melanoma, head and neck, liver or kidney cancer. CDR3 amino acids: CASRKAGNTEAFF. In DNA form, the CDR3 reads TGTGCCAGCAGGAAAGCTGGGAACACTGAAGCTTTCTTT.